Shown below are 9 T cell receptor beta chains from a single sample sequenced in a study of post-analysis software for immune sequencing data (dated by TCRdb to the mid-2010s). Antigens of these TCRs are unknown. Summary of the overall study and its limitations: Significantly higher frequencies in patients than in controls were found for five TRBV segments, including TRBV5-6, TRBV5-1 and TRBV20-1.

The library was made by PCR. These reads were obtained on an Illumina HiSeq 2500. Unique molecular identifiers were incorporated into TCR beta cDNA libraries to reduce PCR and sequencing biases. TCRdb reworked the public reads: Q25 trimming with fastp, MiXCR clone assembly, productive beta chains retained. Merged by CDR3 protein, the rows form single entries marked with the most common genes and DNA. The sample records 650,000 to 850,000 distinct CDR3 sequences, around 53% of which are singletons. The top ten clones comprise approximately 4.4% of the sample. Material for sequencing was blood. These receptors were obtained from a girl aged 10-17 years with multiple sclerosis.

This chain joins TRBV5-1 and TRBJ2-1; possible D gene TRBD1, 5 bases. Deletions cut 0 bases from V and 1 base from J, with 11 bases between. The CDR3 contains 16 residues. The germline CDR1 and CDR2 sequences are SGHRS and YFSETQ. CDR3 DNA sequence: TGCGCCAGCAGCTTGGCAGGGCTAGGTTCCTACAATGAGCAGTTCTTC. Translation: CASSLAGLGSYNEQFF.

The gene calls are TRBV6-5 and TRBJ2-1; TRBD2 is a possible D gene (6 bases). Germline V gene sequence: CDR1 MNHEY, CDR2 SVGAGI. CDR3 length: 16 amino acids. V was clipped by 4 bases and J by 4 bases, with 17 bases between them. The CDR3 sequence: CASSSLALAGYNEQFF. The CDR3 DNA sequence: TGTGCCAGCAGTTCTCTAGCGCTAGCAGGGTACAATGAGCAGTTCTTC.

This clonotype has more than one count but fewer than ten. This chain connects TRBV7-9 to TRBJ2-5; D unclear. Germline CDR1 SEHNR, CDR2 FQNEAQ (reference sequence). V was pared by 1 base and J by 5 bases, with 14 bases between. The CDR3 sequence is 15 residues long. CDR3 protein: CASSLVGPTGETQYF. CDR3 in DNA: TGTGCCAGCAGCTTAGTTGGGCCCACTGGGGAGACCCAGTACTTC.

The chain uses TRBV11-2 and TRBJ2-7, with 14 bases matching TRBD2. The CDR3 sequence is 19 residues long. V lost 0 bases to trimming and J lost 1 base; unmatched junction nucleotides: 8. CDR1 is SGHAT and CDR2 is FQNNGV in the germline V gene. The DNA for the CDR3 is TGTGCCAGCAGCTTAGAAATGGGACTAGCGGGAGTAAAGTCCTACGAGCAGTACTTC. It is translated as CASSLEMGLAGVKSYEQYF.

This chain joins TRBV6-1 and TRBJ1-5, with D perhaps matching TRBD1 (5 bases). The CDR3 runs 15 residues. With 8 bases removed from V and 2 bases from J, the gap between germline ends came to 16 bases. CDR1 MNHNS and CDR2 SASEGT come from the germline V gene. The CDR3 DNA reads as TGTGCCAGCCTGAGCCAGGGTGGTGGCAATCAGCCCCAGCATTTT. It specifies CASLSQGGGNQPQHF.

The CDR3 protein is CASSEYRSSGGANNSYEQYF. The CDR3 DNA sequence: TGTGCCAGCAGTGAATATCGGTCTAGCGGGGGGGCTAATAATTCCTACGAGCAGTACTTC. This sequence joins TRBV25-1 and TRBJ2-7; 12 positions agree with TRBD2. Germline CDR1 is MGHDK and CDR2 is SYGVNS. The CDR3 runs 20 residues. J was trimmed by 1 base and V by 0 bases; bases with no gene match: 13.

This clonotype was observed many times. The V call is TRBV29-1, the J call TRBJ2-7, with 9 bases fitting TRBD1. Trimming cost V 3 bases and J 2 bases; bases outside gene matches: 2. Germline V CDR1 and CDR2: SQVTM, ANQGSEA. This CDR3 has 13 residues. CDR3 coding DNA: TGCAGCGTTGACGGGACAGGGACCTACGAGCAGTACTTC. As protein: CSVDGTGTYEQYF.

Only a few counts were recorded for this clonotype. The CDR3 DNA follows: TGCAGTGCTCGAAAGGGACCTTTCTCCTACGAGCAGTACTTC. Its translation: CSARKGPFSYEQYF. V is TRBV20-1 and J is TRBJ2-7, with D possibly being TRBD1 or TRBD2 (5 bases each). Germline V gene data show CDR1 as DFQATT and CDR2 as SNEGSKA (reference sequence). The CDR3 extends over 14 amino acids. V lost 5 bases, J lost 0 bases, and 14 bases lay in between.

The chain employs TRBV5-1 and TRBJ1-1; 10 bases match TRBD1. Germline V lookup: CDR1 SGHRS, CDR2 YFSETQ. The trim removed 5 bases at V and 3 bases at J, leaving 4 bases unmatched. CDR3 size: 14 residues. Here the CDR3 DNA reads TGCGCCAGCAGGCGACAGGGGGCGGACACTGAAGCTTTCTTT. Translation gives CASRRQGADTEAFF.